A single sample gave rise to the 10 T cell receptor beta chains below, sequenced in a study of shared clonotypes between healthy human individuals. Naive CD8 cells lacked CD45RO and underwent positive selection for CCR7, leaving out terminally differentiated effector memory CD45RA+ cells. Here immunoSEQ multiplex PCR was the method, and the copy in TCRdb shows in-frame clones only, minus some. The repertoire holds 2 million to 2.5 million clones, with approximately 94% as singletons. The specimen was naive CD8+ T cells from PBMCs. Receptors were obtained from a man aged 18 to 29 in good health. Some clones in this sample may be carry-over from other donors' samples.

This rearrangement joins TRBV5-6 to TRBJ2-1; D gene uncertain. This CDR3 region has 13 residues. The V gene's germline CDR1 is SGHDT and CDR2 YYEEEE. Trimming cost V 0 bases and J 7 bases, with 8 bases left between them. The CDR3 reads CASSLDIVNEQFF. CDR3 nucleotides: TGTGCCAGCAGCTTGGATATAGTAAATGAGCAGTTCTTC.

The CDR3 coding sequence is TGTGCCAGCAGCCAAGCGGGAGAGTCGGCAGATACGCAGTATTTT. Translating it yields CASSQAGESADTQYF. The chain uses TRBV14 and TRBJ2-3, with D perhaps TRBD2 (6 bases). V lost 1 base and J lost 4, with 12 bases in between. The CDR3 covers 15 residues. CDR1 is SGHDN and CDR2 is FVKESK in the germline V gene.

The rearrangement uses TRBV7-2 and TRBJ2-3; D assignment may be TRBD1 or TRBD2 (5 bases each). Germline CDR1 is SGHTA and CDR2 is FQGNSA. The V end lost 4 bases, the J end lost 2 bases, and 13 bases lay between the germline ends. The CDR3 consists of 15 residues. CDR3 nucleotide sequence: TGTGCCAGCAGCTCGGAACCGGGGCTCACAGATACGCAGTATTTT. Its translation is CASSSEPGLTDTQYF.

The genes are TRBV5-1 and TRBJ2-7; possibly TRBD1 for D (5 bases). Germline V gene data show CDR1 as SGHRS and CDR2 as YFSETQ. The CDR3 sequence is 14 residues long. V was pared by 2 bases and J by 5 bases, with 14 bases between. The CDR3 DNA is TGCGCCAGCAGCTTAGGGGTCCCAAGGAACGAGCAGTACTTC. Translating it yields CASSLGVPRNEQYF.

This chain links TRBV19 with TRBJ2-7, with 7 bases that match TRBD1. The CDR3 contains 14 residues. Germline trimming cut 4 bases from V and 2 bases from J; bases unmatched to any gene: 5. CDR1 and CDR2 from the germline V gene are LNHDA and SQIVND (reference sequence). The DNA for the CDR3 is TGTGCCAGTAGTACCGTTACAGGGGCCTACGAGCAGTACTTC. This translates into CASSTVTGAYEQYF.

The CDR3 reads CAISLDRSNQPQHF. CDR3 nucleotides: TGTGCCATCAGTCTTGACAGATCCAATCAGCCCCAGCATTTT. The rearrangement joins TRBV10-3 to TRBJ1-5; TRBD1 might be the D (5 bases). Germline V gene sequence: CDR1 ENHRY, CDR2 SYGVKD. V lost 5 bases to trimming and J lost 3 bases, with 11 bases between them. The CDR3 contains 14 residues.

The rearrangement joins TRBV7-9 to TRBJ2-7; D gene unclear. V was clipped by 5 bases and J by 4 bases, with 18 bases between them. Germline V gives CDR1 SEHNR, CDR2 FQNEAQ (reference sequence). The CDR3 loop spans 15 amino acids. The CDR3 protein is CASSTRTGPEYEQYF. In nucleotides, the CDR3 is TGTGCCAGCAGCACCAGAACGGGTCCCGAGTACGAGCAGTACTTC.

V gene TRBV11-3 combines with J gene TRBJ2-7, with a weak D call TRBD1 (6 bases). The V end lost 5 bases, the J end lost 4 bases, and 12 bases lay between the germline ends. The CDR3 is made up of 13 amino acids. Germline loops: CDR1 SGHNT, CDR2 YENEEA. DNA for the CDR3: TGTGCCAGCAGCCCAGGGACAAATTACGAGCAGTACTTC. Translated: CASSPGTNYEQYF. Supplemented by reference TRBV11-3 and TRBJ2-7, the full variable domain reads EAGVVQSPRYKIIEKKQPVAFWCNPISGHNTLYWYLQNLGQGPELLIRYENEEAVDDSQLPKDRFSAERLKGVDSTLKIQPAELGDSAVYLCASSPGTNYEQYFGPGTRLTVT.

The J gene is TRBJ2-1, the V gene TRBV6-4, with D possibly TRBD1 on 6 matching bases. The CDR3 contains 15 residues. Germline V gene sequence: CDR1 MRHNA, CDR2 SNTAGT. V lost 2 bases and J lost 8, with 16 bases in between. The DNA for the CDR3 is TGTGCCAGCAGTGACGCCGGGACATCGGGCGATGAGCAGTTCTTC. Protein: CASSDAGTSGDEQFF.

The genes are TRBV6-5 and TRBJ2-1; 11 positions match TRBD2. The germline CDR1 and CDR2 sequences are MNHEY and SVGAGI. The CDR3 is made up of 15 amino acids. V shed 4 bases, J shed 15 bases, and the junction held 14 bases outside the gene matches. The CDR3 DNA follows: TGTGCCAGCAGTTTAGCGGGAGGGCCACGGGATCAGCGGTTCTTC. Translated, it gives CASSLAGGPRDQRFF.